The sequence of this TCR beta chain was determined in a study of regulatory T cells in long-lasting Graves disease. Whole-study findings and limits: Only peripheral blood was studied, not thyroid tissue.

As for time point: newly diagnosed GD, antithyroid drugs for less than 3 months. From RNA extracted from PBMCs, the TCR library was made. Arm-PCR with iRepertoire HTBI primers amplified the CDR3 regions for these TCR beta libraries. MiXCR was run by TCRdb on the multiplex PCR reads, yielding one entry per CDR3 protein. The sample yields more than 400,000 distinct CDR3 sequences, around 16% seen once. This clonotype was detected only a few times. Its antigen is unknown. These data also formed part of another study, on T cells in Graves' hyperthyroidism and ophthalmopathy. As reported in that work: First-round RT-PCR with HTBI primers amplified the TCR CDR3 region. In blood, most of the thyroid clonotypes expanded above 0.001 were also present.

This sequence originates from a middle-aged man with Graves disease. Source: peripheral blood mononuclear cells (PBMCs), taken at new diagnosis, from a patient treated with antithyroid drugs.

CDR3: CASSESPPRQLYSNQPQHF. CDR3 nucleotides: TGTGCCAGCAGTGAATCTCCACCGCGACAGTTATATAGCAATCAGCCCCAGCATTTT. This sequence joins TRBV25-1 and TRBJ1-5, with D possibly TRBD1 on 5 matching bases. The V end lost 1 base, the J end lost 0 bases, and 19 bases lay between the germline ends. The V gene's germline CDR1 is MGHDK and CDR2 SYGVNS. This CDR3 has 19 residues.